The clone carrying this TCR beta chain occurred a few times. Its antigen is currently unknown. The data belong to a study of cytomegalovirus exposure and HLA in healthy donors. Study information: Out of about 190 million T cells, an earlier analysis found fewer than 140 million unique TCR beta sequences in total. General study points: A highly shared variant cluster was judged a likely technical artifact.

PCR involved 60 Vbeta and 13 Jbeta primers. Method: immunoSEQ multiplex PCR; TCRdb's copy keeps in-frame clones and lacks some. The sample includes approximately 120,000 clones, around 77% of them seen just once. CDR1 MDHEN and CDR2 SYDVKM come from the germline V gene. After removal of 5 bases from V and 3 bases from J, the junction contained 10 bases not matched to a gene. The CDR3 length is 15 residues. The receptor's source is a man between 50 and 59 years old in good health and CMV-seronegative. The sequenced sample consisted of PBMCs. V is TRBV28 and J is TRBJ2-7, with 7 bases aligning to TRBD2. This CDR3 reads CASSGGGFGGYEQYF. CDR3 DNA sequence: TGTGCCAGCAGTGGCGGGGGATTCGGAGGCTACGAGCAGTACTTC.